These T cell receptor beta chains were read from a single sample in a study of blood T cell repertoires in COVID-19. Data came from immunoSEQ multiplex PCR; TCRdb stores just in-frame clones and leaves some out. The repertoire includes 200,000 to 250,000 clones, roughly 85% of them detected once, and roughly 3% sits in the top ten. What was sequenced was peripheral blood. Source of these receptors: a man aged 18 to 29 with active or convalescent COVID-19. The CDR3 runs from the conserved cysteine through the conserved F or W. D genes are given only for firm matches. Clone size appears in some rows only: once, few, many, or a class for an expanded clone.

j_call | clone_size | v_call | d_call | cdr3_aa | cdr3_nt
TRBJ2-7 | . | TRBV19 | TRBD2 | CASSISGTSGYEQYF | TGTGCCAGTAGTATATCCGGGACTAGTGGGTACGAGCAGTACTTC
TRBJ1-1 | once | TRBV6-1 | TRBD1 | CASSEEGGLGTEAFF | TGTGCCAGCAGTGAAGAAGGGGGCTTGGGCACTGAAGCTTTCTTT
TRBJ1-4 | . | TRBV12-5 | TRBD1 | CASGKGQEPTSNEKLFF | TGTGCTAGTGGTAAGGGACAGGAGCCAACTTCTAATGAAAAACTGTTTTTT
TRBJ2-5 | . | TRBV4-3 | TRBD2 | CASSQNGGAGQETQYF | TGCGCCAGCAGCCAGAACGGGGGGGCAGGGCAAGAGACCCAGTACTTC
TRBJ2-1 | . | TRBV18 | TRBD1 | CASSLSGTDYNEQFF | TGTGCCAGCTCACTGTCTGGGACAGACTACAATGAGCAGTTCTTC
TRBJ1-4 | once | TRBV7-8 | . | CASSLRDEKLFF | TGTGCCAGCAGCTTACGGGATGAAAAACTGTTTTTT
TRBJ2-7 | . | TRBV25-1 | TRBD1 | CASSDPGQAYEQYF | TGTGCCAGCAGTGATCCGGGACAGGCCTACGAGCAGTACTTC
TRBJ1-4 | . | TRBV7-9 | TRBD1 | CASSPGQGLEKLFF | TGTGCCAGCAGCCCAGGACAGGGACTGGAAAAACTGTTTTTT
TRBJ2-3 | once | TRBV10-3 | . | CASRDSTDTQYF | TGTGCCAGCCGGGACTCCACAGATACGCAGTATTTT
TRBJ2-2 | . | TRBV19 | . | CASSISVGELFF | TGTGCCAGTAGTATTTCTGTCGGGGAGCTGTTTTTT
TRBJ2-5 | . | TRBV5-1 | TRBD1 | CASSLNRQGARETQYF | TGCGCCAGCAGCCTAAACCGACAGGGGGCGCGGGAGACCCAGTACTTC
TRBJ2-7 | . | TRBV7-2 | TRBD2 | CASSATRLAEQYF | TGTGCCAGCAGCGCAACCCGACTAGCGGAGCAGTACTTC
TRBJ1-5 | few | TRBV30 | . | CAWSVSSAGNQPQHF | TGTGCCTGGAGTGTATCCAGCGCCGGCAATCAGCCCCAGCATTTT
TRBJ2-1 | . | TRBV29-1 | TRBD2 | CSVDSVWEGGNEQFF | TGCAGCGTTGACTCTGTGTGGGAGGGAGGGAATGAGCAGTTCTTC
TRBJ1-1 | . | TRBV9 | TRBD1 | CASSAEAQGLPEAFF | TGTGCCAGCAGCGCCGAGGCACAGGGGTTACCTGAAGCTTTCTTT
TRBJ1-2 | . | TRBV6-5 | TRBD1 | CASRTGTGYGYTF | TGTGCCAGCAGAACCGGGACAGGCTATGGCTACACCTTC